This note documents a single T cell receptor (beta chain) sequence. CDR1 is KGHDR and CDR2 is SFDVKD in the germline V gene. V was pared by 4 bases and J by 3 bases, with 10 bases of the junction left unmatched. The CDR3 extends over 16 amino acids. This sample is part of a study of blood T cell repertoires in COVID-19. Libraries were prepared by immunoSEQ multiplex PCR; TCRdb keeps only in-frame clonotypes and omits some of them. The sample has hundreds of thousands of clones, approximately 88% seen once. This TCR was recovered from a woman in her 30s who had recovered from COVID-19. Sequencing was done on a sample of PBMCs or T cells enriched from blood (not recorded which). The V gene is TRBV24-1, the J gene TRBJ1-1; 7 bases align to TRBD1. CDR3 region: CATSDSRQGWDTEAFF. The CDR3 DNA reads TGTGCCACCAGTGACTCCCGACAGGGTTGGGACACTGAAGCTTTCTTT.